A selection of T cell receptor beta chains follows, all from one sample in a study of OX40 agonist ivuxolimab in advanced cancers. Clones were sequenced by immunoSEQ multiplex PCR, and TCRdb holds only the in-frame ones, with some missing. Of about 100,000 clones listed, 80% to 95% are singletons. Sequences were derived from CD4+ or CD8+ T cells sorted from blood, sampled in a trial of the OX40 agonist ivuxolimab. These receptors all come from an adult with an advanced solid tumor such as melanoma, head and neck, liver or kidney cancer. The CDR3 runs from the conserved cysteine through the conserved F or W. D genes are given only for firm matches. Clone sizes are given selectively: once, few, many, or a class where the clone is expanded.

D	V	J	size	CDR3	DNA
-	TRBV7-2	TRBJ2-5	-	CASSLGGLLASQETQYF	TGTGCCAGCAGCTTAGGGGGGCTATTGGCTTCTCAAGAGACCCAGTACTTC
-	TRBV5-5	TRBJ1-2	-	CASSHGQTSYGYTF	TGTGCCAGCAGTCACGGACAGACCAGCTATGGCTACACCTTC
-	TRBV7-9	TRBJ2-2	-	CASSPQLSTGELFF	TGTGCCAGCAGCCCTCAATTAAGCACCGGGGAGCTGTTTTTT
-	TRBV4-1	TRBJ1-5	-	CASSQVGGRVAYSNQPQHF	TGCGCCAGCAGCCAAGTGGGGGGGAGAGTGGCTTATAGCAATCAGCCCCAGCATTTT
-	TRBV4-2	TRBJ2-3	-	CASSQEWDPSTDTQYF	TGTGCCAGCAGCCAAGAGTGGGATCCAAGCACAGATACGCAGTATTTT
-	TRBV28	TRBJ1-2	-	CASSFDYAVSYGYTF	TGTGCCAGCAGTTTTGACTATGCGGTCAGCTATGGCTACACCTTC
-	TRBV5-4	TRBJ2-6	-	CASSRGFGANVLTF	TGTGCCAGCAGCCGTGGCTTTGGGGCCAACGTCCTGACTTTC
-	TRBV6-5	TRBJ2-4	-	CASSSGLAKNIQYF	TGTGCCAGCAGTTCGGGACTAGCCAAAAACATTCAGTACTTC
-	TRBV5-5	TRBJ2-7	-	CASSLLRDRYEQYF	TGTGCCAGCAGCCTTCTCAGGGATAGGTACGAGCAGTACTTC
-	TRBV7-9	TRBJ1-4	-	CASGAGGKLFF	TGTGCCAGCGGTGCCGGGGGAAAACTGTTTTTT
-	TRBV5-1	TRBJ2-2	-	CASSISGPHTGELFF	TGCGCCAGCAGCATATCCGGTCCCCACACCGGGGAGCTGTTTTTT
-	TRBV11-2	TRBJ2-2	-	CASRKNTGELFF	TGTGCCAGCAGGAAGAACACCGGGGAGCTGTTTTTT
-	TRBV30	TRBJ1-5	-	CAWRGDGNQPQHF	TGTGCCTGGAGAGGGGACGGGAATCAGCCCCAGCATTTT
TRBD1	TRBV7-8	TRBJ2-2	-	CASSVQGSGELFF	TGTGCCAGCAGCGTACAGGGGTCCGGGGAGCTGTTTTTT
-	TRBV10-3	TRBJ1-1	few	CAIRMTENTEAFF	TGTGCCATCAGGATGACAGAGAACACTGAAGCTTTCTTT
TRBD1	TRBV20-1	TRBJ2-1	-	CSAHLTGVLFF	TGCAGTGCTCACTTGACAGGGGTTCTGTTCTTC
-	TRBV27	TRBJ2-4	-	CASSATGAKNIQYF	TGTGCCAGCAGTGCCACGGGAGCCAAAAACATTCAGTACTTC
-	TRBV14	TRBJ1-1	-	CATEPGVGGTEAFF	TGTGCCACCGAACCGGGGGTGGGGGGCACTGAAGCTTTCTTT
-	TRBV7-2	TRBJ2-1	-	CASSLVPRYNEQFF	TGTGCCAGCAGCTTAGTTCCCAGATACAATGAGCAGTTCTTC
-	TRBV28	TRBJ2-3	-	CASSPTVYTQYF	TGTGCCAGCAGTCCGACAGTATATACGCAGTATTTT
-	TRBV25-1	TRBJ2-7	-	CASSEYGSGLVGEQYF	TGTGCCAGCAGTGAATATGGGAGCGGTCTGGTGGGCGAGCAGTACTTC
TRBD2	TRBV2	TRBJ2-5	-	CASRGSGSRQETQYF	TGTGCCAGCAGAGGAAGCGGGAGTCGGCAAGAGACCCAGTACTTC
-	TRBV7-9	TRBJ2-1	-	CASSPRAPKYNEQFF	TGTGCCAGCAGCCCAAGAGCCCCCAAGTACAATGAGCAGTTCTTC
-	TRBV6-6	TRBJ1-3	-	CASSYLTGNTIYF	TGTGCCAGCAGTTACTTGACTGGAAACACCATATATTTT
-	TRBV7-9	TRBJ2-5	-	CASSLVTLASKETQYF	TGTGCCAGCAGCTTAGTAACCTTAGCTAGCAAAGAGACCCAGTACTTC
-	TRBV4-2	TRBJ2-7	-	CASSQDWSYEQYF	TGTGCCAGCAGCCAAGATTGGTCCTACGAGCAGTACTTC
-	TRBV7-9	TRBJ2-5	-	CATTPGETQYF	TGTGCCACCACGCCCGGGGAGACCCAGTACTTC
-	TRBV5-1	TRBJ2-1	-	CASSLFSVGPAYNEQFF	TGCGCCAGCAGCTTATTTAGCGTGGGCCCGGCCTACAATGAGCAGTTCTTC
-	TRBV7-3	TRBJ1-2	-	CASSQDSLGGYTF	TGTGCCAGCAGCCAAGACAGCCTGGGTGGCTACACCTTC
TRBD2	TRBV5-4	TRBJ2-5	-	CASSLASGQETQYF	TGTGCCAGCAGCTTGGCTAGCGGCCAAGAGACCCAGTACTTC
TRBD1	TRBV28	TRBJ1-1	-	CASSRTGPRSGFF	TGTGCCAGCAGTCGGACAGGGCCTCGATCGGGTTTCTTT
TRBD2	TRBV6-4	TRBJ2-1	-	CASSRRLAGGHNEQFF	TGTGCCAGCAGTAGGAGATTAGCGGGAGGGCACAATGAGCAGTTCTTC
-	TRBV5-4	TRBJ1-2	-	CASSRRESYGYTF	TGTGCCAGCAGCCGACGGGAGAGCTATGGCTACACCTTC
-	TRBV7-9	TRBJ2-5	-	CASSSVTQWKTQYF	TGTGCCAGCAGCTCCGTGACCCAGTGGAAGACCCAGTACTTC
-	TRBV6-6	TRBJ1-1	few	CASRRSRDTEAFF	TGTGCCAGCAGAAGAAGCAGGGACACTGAAGCTTTCTTT
TRBD1	TRBV7-9	TRBJ1-2	-	CASSSDRTGGYTF	TGTGCCAGCAGCTCGGACAGGACAGGCGGCTACACCTTC
-	TRBV2	TRBJ2-7	few	CASSLVGYEQYF	TGTGCCAGCAGTCTAGTTGGGTACGAGCAGTACTTC
-	TRBV7-9	TRBJ1-5	-	CASSLEVNQPQHF	TGTGCCAGCAGCTTAGAAGTGAATCAGCCCCAGCATTTT
TRBD1	TRBV4-1	TRBJ1-5	-	CASSQVWQGGGNQPQHF	TGCGCCAGCAGCCAAGTATGGCAGGGGGGAGGGAATCAGCCCCAGCATTTT
-	TRBV6-1	TRBJ1-5	-	CASSSGSGGNQPQHF	TGTGCCAGCAGTTCGGGTTCCGGGGGCAATCAGCCCCAGCATTTT
-	TRBV11-3	TRBJ1-1	few	CASSLGSDTEAFF	TGTGCCAGCAGCTTGGGCTCGGACACTGAAGCTTTCTTT
TRBD1	TRBV5-6	TRBJ2-7	-	CASSLVSTGRSYEQYF	TGTGCCAGCAGCTTGGTATCGACAGGGAGATCCTACGAGCAGTACTTC
-	TRBV28	TRBJ2-7	once	CASTQDQGF	TGTGCCAGCACCCAGGACCAGGGCTTC
TRBD2	TRBV14	TRBJ2-7	-	CASSRGGYEQYF	TGTGCCAGCAGCCGCGGGGGATACGAGCAGTACTTC
-	TRBV15	TRBJ2-7	-	CATSRDPRTVSGTGDPYEQYF	TGTGCCACCAGCAGAGATCCTCGGACAGTGTCAGGTACAGGAGACCCCTACGAGCAGTACTTC
TRBD1	TRBV10-3	TRBJ1-2	once	CAIGGRGEYGYTF	TGTGCCATCGGGGGCAGGGGGGAGTATGGCTACACCTTC
-	TRBV2	TRBJ2-2	-	CASSLENTGELFF	TGTGCCAGCAGCCTAGAGAACACCGGGGAGCTGTTTTTT
TRBD2	TRBV5-6	TRBJ2-2	-	CASSLLAGGTGELFF	TGTGCCAGCAGCTTACTAGCGGGAGGCACCGGGGAGCTGTTTTTT
-	TRBV6-5	TRBJ2-7	-	CASRPPSVSSYEQYF	TGTGCCAGCCGCCCTCCTAGCGTTTCCTCCTACGAGCAGTACTTC
-	TRBV27	TRBJ2-4	-	CASSPLPLQVAKNIQYF	TGTGCCAGCAGTCCTCTACCCTTACAGGTAGCCAAAAACATTCAGTACTTC
TRBD2	TRBV27	TRBJ2-1	-	CASRGTSGTYNEQFF	TGTGCCAGCAGGGGGACTAGCGGGACCTACAATGAGCAGTTCTTC
-	TRBV7-9	TRBJ1-2	-	CASSFGDRRLYGYTF	TGTGCCAGCAGCTTTGGAGACAGGAGACTATATGGCTACACCTTC
TRBD2	TRBV30	TRBJ2-5	-	CAWISGSEETQYF	TGTGCCTGGATTAGCGGGAGTGAAGAGACCCAGTACTTC
TRBD2	TRBV6-1	TRBJ2-3	-	CASSETSAGTDTQYF	TGTGCCAGCAGTGAGACTAGCGCCGGCACAGATACGCAGTATTTT
-	TRBV5-1	TRBJ2-5	-	CASSLGSGGGETQYF	TGCGCCAGCAGCTTGGGTAGCGGAGGTGGAGAGACCCAGTACTTC